This section outlines one T cell receptor (beta chain) sequence together with its context. It has no known antigen specificity. No much larger clone is present one base from it, and per-base qualities are unavailable. Preparation of the library involved the immunoSEQ multiplex PCR assay. Alongside multiparametric flow cytometry, deep sequencing of rearranged TCR beta loci was used to profile the T cell repertoires. TCRdb holds this immuneACCESS table with in-frame rearrangements only. Some clones are missing; in checked studies, unresolved V genes explain under half, and the rest has no known cause. This sample lists roughly 150,000 clones; 88% were detected once. Of the sample, around 5% falls within the top ten clones. The data derive from a study of lymphopenia after photon versus proton radiotherapy (dated by TCRdb to between 2019 and 2020). Describing the broader study: In patients with gastrointestinal tumors who developed high-grade lymphopenia, the study compared the immunological effects of photon radiation therapy with those of proton radiation therapy. The goal of the study was to characterize the differences between the two radiation modalities in how they affect the immune system. The cohort comprised roughly 20 patients with gastrointestinal tumors who received either photon or proton therapy and then developed lymphopenia. What the study reported, not specific to this receptor: Across the cohort, among patients who died, a greater drop in TCR diversity after the nadir was inversely correlated with overall survival time. After the lymphocyte count nadir, repertoires from photon-treated patients showed oligoclonal expansion, particularly of CD8+ Temra cells, and this expansion drove the decline in diversity. The authors looked at the survival association only in patients who died, and they framed better survival with proton therapy as a possibility rather than a demonstrated result. Relative stability during treatment was observed in proton-treated patients, whereas loss of naive T cells and TCR diversity and gain of effector/memory populations were observed in photon-treated patients.

V sheds 3 bases and J sheds 5 bases, leaving 14 bases between their ends. According to the germline V gene (reference sequence), CDR1 reads SEHNR and CDR2 reads FQNEAQ. CDR3 length: 15 amino acids, cysteine to phenylalanine. Solely the CDR3 DNA is kept, with 45 bases framed from the first base. This sequence uses TRBV7-9 and TRBJ2-1; D gene: possibly TRBD2, on 6 matching bases. The sequence came from a man aged 45-65 years with gastric cancer. The source material was peripheral blood, sampled from a patient treated with photon-based radiotherapy. CDR3 sequence: CASSLFGGRNNEQFF. The DNA reads as follows: TGTGCCAGCAGCTTGTTCGGAGGGCGAAACAATGAGCAGTTCTTC.